The TCR beta chain under discussion was sequenced for a study of blood T cell repertoires in COVID-19. Looking at the study overall: In each case, the material was cDNA or gDNA derived from T cells, B-cell-depleted T cells, or PBMCs.

Participant reports of clinical history set cohort assignment. As processed by the authors: The authors estimated nucleated cell counts from reference gene primer amplification. Sequencing used immunoSEQ multiplex PCR; TCRdb keeps in-frame clones, though not all of them. The DNA was the basis for D and trimming; V, J and clone size are from that table. The sample contains under 300,000 clones, just under 85% of which appear only once. The source of this sequence is a man in his forties who had recovered from COVID-19. Sequencing used PBMCs or T cells enriched from blood (not recorded which).

Here the CDR3 DNA reads TGTGCCAGCAGCTTAGGGGCGGGGGGCCCTTACGAGCAGTACTTC. It translates to CASSLGAGGPYEQYF. The chain recombines TRBV7-2 with TRBJ2-7; 8 bases align to TRBD2. V shed 1 base and J 4 bases; nucleotides not matched to a gene: 6. The length of the CDR3 is 15 residues. CDR1 and CDR2 from the germline V gene are SGHTA and FQGNSA.